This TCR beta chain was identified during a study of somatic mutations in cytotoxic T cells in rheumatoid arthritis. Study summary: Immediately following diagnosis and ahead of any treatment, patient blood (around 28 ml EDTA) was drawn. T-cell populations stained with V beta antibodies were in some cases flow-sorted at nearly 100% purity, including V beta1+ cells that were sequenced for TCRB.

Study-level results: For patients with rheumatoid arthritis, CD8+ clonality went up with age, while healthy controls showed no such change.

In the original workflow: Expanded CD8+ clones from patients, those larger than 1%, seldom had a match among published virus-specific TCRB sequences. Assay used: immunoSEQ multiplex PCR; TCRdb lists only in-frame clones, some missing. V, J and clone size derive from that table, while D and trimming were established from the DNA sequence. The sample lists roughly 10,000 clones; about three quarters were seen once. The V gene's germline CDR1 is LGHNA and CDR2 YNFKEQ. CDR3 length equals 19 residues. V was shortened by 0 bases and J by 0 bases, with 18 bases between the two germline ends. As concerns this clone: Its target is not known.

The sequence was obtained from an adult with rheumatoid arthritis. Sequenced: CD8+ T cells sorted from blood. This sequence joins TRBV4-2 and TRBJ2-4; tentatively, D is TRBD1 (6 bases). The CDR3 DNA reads TGTGCCAGCAGCCAAGATAGGAGGAGACAGGAACTAGCCAAAAACATTCAGTACTTC. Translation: CASSQDRRRQELAKNIQYF.